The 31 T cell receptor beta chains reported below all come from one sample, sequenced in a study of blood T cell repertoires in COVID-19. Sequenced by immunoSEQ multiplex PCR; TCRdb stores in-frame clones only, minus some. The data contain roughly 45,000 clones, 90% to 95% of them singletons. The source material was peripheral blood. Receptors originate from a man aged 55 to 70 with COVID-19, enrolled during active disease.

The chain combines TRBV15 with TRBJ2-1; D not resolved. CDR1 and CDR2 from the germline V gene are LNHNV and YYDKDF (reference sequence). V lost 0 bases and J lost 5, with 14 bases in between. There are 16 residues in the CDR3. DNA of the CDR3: TGTGCCACCAGCAGAGATCCTGGCGGTCGGAACAATGAGCAGTTCTTC. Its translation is CATSRDPGGRNNEQFF.

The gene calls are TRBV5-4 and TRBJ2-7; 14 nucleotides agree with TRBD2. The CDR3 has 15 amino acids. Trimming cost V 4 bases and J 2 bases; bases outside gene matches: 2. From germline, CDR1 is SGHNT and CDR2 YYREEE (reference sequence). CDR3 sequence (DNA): TGTGCCAGCAGCGCGGGACTAGCGGGAGCCTACGAGCAGTACTTC. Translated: CASSAGLAGAYEQYF.

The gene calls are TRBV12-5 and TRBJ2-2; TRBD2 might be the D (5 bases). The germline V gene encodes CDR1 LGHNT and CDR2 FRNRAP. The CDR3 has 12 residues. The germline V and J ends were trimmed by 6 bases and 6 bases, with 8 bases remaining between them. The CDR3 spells CASGEGPGELFF. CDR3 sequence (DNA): TGTGCTAGTGGAGAGGGCCCCGGGGAGCTGTTTTTT. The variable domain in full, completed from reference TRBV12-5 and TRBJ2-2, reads DARVTQTPRHKVTEMGQEVTMRCQPILGHNTVFWYRQTMMQGLELLAYFRNRAPLDDSGMPKDRFSAEMPDATLATLKIQPSEPRDSAVYFCASGEGPGELFFGEGSRLTVL.

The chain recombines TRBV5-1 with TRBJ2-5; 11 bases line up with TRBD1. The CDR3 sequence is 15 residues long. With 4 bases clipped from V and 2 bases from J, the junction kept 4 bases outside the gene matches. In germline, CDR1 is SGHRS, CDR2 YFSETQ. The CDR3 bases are TGCGCCAGCAGCCGGGGGACAGGGGGACAAGAGACCCAGTACTTC. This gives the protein CASSRGTGGQETQYF.

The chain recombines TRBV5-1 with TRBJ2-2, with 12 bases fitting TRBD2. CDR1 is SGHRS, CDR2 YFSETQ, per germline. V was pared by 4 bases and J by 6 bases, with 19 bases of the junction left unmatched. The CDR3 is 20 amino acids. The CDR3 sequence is CASSTITFGATSGSPGELFF. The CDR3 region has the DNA TGCGCCAGCAGCACAATAACATTCGGCGCGACTAGCGGGAGTCCCGGGGAGCTGTTTTTT.

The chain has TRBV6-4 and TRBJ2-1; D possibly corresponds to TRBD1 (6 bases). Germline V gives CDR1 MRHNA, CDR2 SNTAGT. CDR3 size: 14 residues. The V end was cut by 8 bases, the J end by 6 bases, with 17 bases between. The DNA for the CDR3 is TGTGCCAGCGCTACAGGGCCTGCTTCCAATGAGCAGTTCTTC. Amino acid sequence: CASATGPASNEQFF.

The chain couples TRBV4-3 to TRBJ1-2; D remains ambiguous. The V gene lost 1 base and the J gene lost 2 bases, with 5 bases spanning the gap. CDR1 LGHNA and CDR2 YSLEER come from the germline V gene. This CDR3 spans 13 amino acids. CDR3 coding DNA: TGCGCCAGCAGCCAAGGTGTAAACTATGGCTACACCTTC. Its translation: CASSQGVNYGYTF.

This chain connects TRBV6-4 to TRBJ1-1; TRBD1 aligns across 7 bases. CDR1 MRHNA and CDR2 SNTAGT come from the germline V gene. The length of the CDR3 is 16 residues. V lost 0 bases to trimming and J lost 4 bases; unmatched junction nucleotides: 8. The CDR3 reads CASSDSGRGKVTEAFF. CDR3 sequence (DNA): TGTGCCAGCAGTGACTCTGGCAGGGGGAAGGTCACTGAAGCTTTCTTT.

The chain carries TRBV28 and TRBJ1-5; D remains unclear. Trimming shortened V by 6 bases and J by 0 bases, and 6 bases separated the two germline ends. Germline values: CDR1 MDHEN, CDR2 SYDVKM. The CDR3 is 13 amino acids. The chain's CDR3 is CASSLYSNQPQHF. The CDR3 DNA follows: TGTGCCAGCAGCCTGTATAGCAATCAGCCCCAGCATTTT.

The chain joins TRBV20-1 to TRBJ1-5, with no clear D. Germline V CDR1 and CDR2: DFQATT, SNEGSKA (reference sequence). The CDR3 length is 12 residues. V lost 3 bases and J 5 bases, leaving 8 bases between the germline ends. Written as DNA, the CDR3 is TGCAGTGCTAGTCTCTCGGATCAGCCCCAGCATTTT. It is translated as CSASLSDQPQHF.

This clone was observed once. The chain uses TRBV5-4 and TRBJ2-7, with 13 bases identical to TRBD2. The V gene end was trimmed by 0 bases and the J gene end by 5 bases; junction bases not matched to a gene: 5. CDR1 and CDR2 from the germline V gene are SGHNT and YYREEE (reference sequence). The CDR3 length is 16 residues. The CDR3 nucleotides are TGTGCCAGCAGCTTGGCCGGGACTAGCGGGAAAAACGAGCAGTACTTC. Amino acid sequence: CASSLAGTSGKNEQYF.

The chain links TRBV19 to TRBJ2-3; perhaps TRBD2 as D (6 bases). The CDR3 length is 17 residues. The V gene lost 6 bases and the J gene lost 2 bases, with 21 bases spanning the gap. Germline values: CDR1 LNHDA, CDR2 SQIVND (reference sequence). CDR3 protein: CASSPLIGSTHTDTQYF. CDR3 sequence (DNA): TGTGCCAGTAGCCCGTTGATCGGGAGTACGCACACAGATACGCAGTATTTT. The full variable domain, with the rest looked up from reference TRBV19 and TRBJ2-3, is DGGITQSPKYLFRKEGQNVTLSCEQNLNHDAMYWYRQDPGQGLRLIYYSQIVNDFQKGDIAEGYSVSREKKESFPLTVTSAQKNPTAFYLCASSPLIGSTHTDTQYFGPGTRLTVL.

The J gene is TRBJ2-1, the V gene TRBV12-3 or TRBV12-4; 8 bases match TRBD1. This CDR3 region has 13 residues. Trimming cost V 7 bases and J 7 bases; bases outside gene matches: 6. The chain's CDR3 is CASNPGGRNEQFF. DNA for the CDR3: TGTGCCAGCAACCCAGGGGGCCGGAATGAGCAGTTCTTC.

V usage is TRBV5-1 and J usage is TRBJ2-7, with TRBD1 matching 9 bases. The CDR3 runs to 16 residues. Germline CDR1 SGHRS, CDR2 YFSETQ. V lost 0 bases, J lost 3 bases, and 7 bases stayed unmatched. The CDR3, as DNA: TGCGCCAGCAGCTTGGATGGACAGGGGCGACTCTACGAGCAGTACTTC. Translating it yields CASSLDGQGRLYEQYF.

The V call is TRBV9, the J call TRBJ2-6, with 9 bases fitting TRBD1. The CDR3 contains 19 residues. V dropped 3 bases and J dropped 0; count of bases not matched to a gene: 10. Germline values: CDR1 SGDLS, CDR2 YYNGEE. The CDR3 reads CASSASQGQGSSGANVLTF. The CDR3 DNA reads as TGTGCCAGCAGCGCCTCTCAGGGACAGGGAAGCTCTGGGGCCAACGTCCTGACTTTC.

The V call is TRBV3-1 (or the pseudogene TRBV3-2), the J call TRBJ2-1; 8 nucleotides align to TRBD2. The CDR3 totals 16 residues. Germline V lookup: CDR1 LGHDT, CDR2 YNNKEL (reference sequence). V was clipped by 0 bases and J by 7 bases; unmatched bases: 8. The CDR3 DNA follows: TGTGCCAGCAGCCAAGACCCCAGCGGGAGTGGGAATGAGCAGTTCTTC. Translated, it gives CASSQDPSGSGNEQFF.

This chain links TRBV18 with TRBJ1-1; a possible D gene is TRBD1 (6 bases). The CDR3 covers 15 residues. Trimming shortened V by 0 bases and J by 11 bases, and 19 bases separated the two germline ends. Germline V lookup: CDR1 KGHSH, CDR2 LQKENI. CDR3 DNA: TGTGCCAGCTCACCACCGGCAGGGGAAGCGGAGAGGGCTTTCTTT. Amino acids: CASSPPAGEAERAFF.

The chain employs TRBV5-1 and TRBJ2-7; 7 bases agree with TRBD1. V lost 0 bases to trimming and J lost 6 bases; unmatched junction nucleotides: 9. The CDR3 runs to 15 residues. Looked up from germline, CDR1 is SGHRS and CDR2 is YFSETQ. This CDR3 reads CASSLAETGSFEQYF. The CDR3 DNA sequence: TGCGCCAGCAGCTTGGCCGAGACAGGGTCTTTCGAGCAGTACTTC.

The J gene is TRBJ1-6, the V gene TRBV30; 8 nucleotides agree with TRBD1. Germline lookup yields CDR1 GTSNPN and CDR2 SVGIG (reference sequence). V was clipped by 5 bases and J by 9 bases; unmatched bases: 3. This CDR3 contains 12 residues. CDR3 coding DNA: TGTGCCTGGGGACAGGGAGGTTCACCCCTCCACTTT. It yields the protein CAWGQGGSPLHF. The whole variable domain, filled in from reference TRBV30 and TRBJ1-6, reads SQTIHQWPATLVQPVGSPLSLECTVEGTSNPNLYWYRQAAGRGLQLLFYSVGIGQISSEVPQNLSASRPQDRQFILSSKKLLLSDSGFYLCAWGQGGSPLHFGNGTRLTVT.

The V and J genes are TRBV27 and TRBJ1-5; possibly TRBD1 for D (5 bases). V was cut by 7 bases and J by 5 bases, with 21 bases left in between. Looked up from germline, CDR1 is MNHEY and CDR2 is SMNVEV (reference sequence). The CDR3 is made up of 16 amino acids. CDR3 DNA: TGTGCCAGCACTATCAGGCGACAGATGAAAGATCAGCCCCAGCATTTT. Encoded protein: CASTIRRQMKDQPQHF.

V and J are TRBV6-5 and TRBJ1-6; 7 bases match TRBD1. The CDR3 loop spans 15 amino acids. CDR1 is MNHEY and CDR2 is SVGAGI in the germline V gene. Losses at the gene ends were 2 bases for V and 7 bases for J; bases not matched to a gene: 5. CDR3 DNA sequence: TGTGCCAGCAGTTACGGGGACAGCCCCAATTCACCCCTCCACTTT. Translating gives CASSYGDSPNSPLHF.

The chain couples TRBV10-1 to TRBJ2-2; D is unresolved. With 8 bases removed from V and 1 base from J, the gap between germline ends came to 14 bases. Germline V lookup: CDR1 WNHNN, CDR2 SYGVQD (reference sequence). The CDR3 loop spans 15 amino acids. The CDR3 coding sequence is TGCGCCAGCTCAGGTGGTTTTAGGAACACCGGGGAGCTGTTTTTT. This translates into CASSGGFRNTGELFF.

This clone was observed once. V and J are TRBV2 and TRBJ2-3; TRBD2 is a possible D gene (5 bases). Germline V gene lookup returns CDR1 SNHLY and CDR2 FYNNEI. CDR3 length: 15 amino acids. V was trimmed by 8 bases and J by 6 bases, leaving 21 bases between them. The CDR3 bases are TGTGCCAGCGGCCGACGGGGAGCGTCGGTCGATACGCAGTATTTT. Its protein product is CASGRRGASVDTQYF.

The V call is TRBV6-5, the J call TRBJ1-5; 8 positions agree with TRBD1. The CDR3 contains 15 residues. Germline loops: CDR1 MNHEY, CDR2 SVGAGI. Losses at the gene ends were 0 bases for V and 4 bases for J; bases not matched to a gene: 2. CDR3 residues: CASSYSQGGNQPQHF. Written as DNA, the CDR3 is TGTGCCAGCAGTTACTCACAGGGGGGTAATCAGCCCCAGCATTTT.

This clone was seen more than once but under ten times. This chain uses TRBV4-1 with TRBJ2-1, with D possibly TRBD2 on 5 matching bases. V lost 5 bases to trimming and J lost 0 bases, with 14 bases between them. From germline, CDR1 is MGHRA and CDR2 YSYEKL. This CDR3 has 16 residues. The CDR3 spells CASSVIARRSYNEQFF. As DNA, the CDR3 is TGCGCCAGCAGCGTCATAGCGAGGCGCTCCTACAATGAGCAGTTCTTC.

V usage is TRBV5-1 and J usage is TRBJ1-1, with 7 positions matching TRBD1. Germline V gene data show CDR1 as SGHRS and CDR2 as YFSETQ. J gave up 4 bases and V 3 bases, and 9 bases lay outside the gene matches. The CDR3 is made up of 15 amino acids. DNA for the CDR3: TGCGCCAGCAGCTCCGCCCGTACAGGGGCCACTGAAGCTTTCTTT. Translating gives CASSSARTGATEAFF.

The CDR3 is CATSDPTREPGYTF. The CDR3 DNA is TGTGCCACCAGTGACCCCACGAGGGAGCCTGGCTACACCTTC. The chain links TRBV24-1 to TRBJ1-2; D gene ambiguous. The germline gives CDR1 KGHDR, CDR2 SFDVKD. Trimming shortened V by 4 bases and J by 7 bases, and 15 bases separated the two germline ends. This CDR3 comprises 14 residues.

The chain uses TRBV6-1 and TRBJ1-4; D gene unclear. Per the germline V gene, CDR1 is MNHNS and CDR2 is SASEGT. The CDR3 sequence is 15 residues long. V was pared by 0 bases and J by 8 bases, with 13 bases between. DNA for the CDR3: TGTGCCAGCAGTGAAGCGGACCGCCGAGGGGAAAAACTGTTTTTT. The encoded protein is CASSEADRRGEKLFF.

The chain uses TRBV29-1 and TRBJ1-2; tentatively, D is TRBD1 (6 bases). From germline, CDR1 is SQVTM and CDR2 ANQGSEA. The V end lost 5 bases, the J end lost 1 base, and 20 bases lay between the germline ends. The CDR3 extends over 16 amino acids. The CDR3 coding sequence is TGCAGCGTTCAACAGGGAATCTGGAATAATAACTATGGCTACACCTTC. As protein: CSVQQGIWNNNYGYTF.

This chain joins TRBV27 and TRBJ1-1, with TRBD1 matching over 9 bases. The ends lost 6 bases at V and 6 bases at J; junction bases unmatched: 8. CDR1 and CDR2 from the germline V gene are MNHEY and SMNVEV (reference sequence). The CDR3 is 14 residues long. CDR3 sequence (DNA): TGTGCCAGCAGCTGGACAGGGGCCGCCGCTGAAGCTTTCTTT. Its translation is CASSWTGAAAEAFF.

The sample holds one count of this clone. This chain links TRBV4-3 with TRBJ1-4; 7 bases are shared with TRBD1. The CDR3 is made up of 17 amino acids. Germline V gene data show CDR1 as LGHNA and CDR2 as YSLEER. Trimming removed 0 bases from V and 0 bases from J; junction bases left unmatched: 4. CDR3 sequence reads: CASSQETGAATNEKLFF. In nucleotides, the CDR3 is TGCGCCAGCAGCCAAGAAACAGGGGCGGCAACTAATGAAAAACTGTTTTTT.